A selection of T cell receptor beta chains follows, all from one sample in a study of CD4 T cells in relation to SARS-CoV-2 and coronaviruses. Data came from immunoSEQ multiplex PCR; TCRdb stores just in-frame clones and leaves some out. The sample lists some 65,000 clones; 87% were seen once. Sequenced input: memory CD4+ T cells from PBMCs. All receptors come from a human donor in good health. CDR3s include the opening cysteine and the closing phenylalanine or tryptophan. A D gene is named only where the DNA matches it firmly. A clone size is listed for some rows: how often the clone was seen (once, few, many), or a class if it is expanded.

once | TRBD1 | TRBJ2-7 | 18 | TRBV7-9 | CASSSPVTTGGNYYEQYF | TGTGCCAGCAGCTCTCCTGTTACGACAGGGGGTAATTACTACGAGCAGTACTTC
. | TRBD1 | TRBJ2-7 | 15 | TRBV7-9 | CASSRGWDRDYEQYF | TGTGCCAGCAGCCGGGGGTGGGACAGGGACTACGAGCAGTACTTC
. | TRBD1 | TRBJ2-5 | 11 | TRBV20-1 | CSGTVQETQYF | TGCAGCGGGACAGTTCAAGAGACCCAGTACTTC
. | TRBD1 | TRBJ1-1 | 12 | TRBV24-1 | CATWTGNTEAFF | TGTGCCACTTGGACAGGAAACACTGAAGCTTTCTTT
. | TRBD2 | TRBJ2-3 | 14 | TRBV2 | CASTGGLAGDTQYF | TGTGCCAGCACGGGGGGACTAGCGGGGGATACGCAGTATTTT
. | . | TRBJ1-1 | 13 | TRBV7-8 | CASSFGFSYEAFF | TGTGCCAGCAGCTTCGGGTTCAGTTATGAAGCTTTCTTT
. | . | TRBJ1-1 | 13 | TRBV7-7 | CASSPGANTEAFF | TGTGCCAGCAGCCCCGGAGCAAACACTGAAGCTTTCTTT
. | . | TRBJ2-1 | 16 | TRBV9 | CASSSPSGRSYNEQFF | TGTGCCAGCAGCTCCCCTTCAGGACGCTCATACAATGAGCAGTTCTTC
. | . | TRBJ1-1 | 16 | TRBV7-2 | CASSNVRPGEGKEAFF | TGTGCCAGCAGCAACGTGCGTCCTGGGGAGGGGAAAGAAGCTTTCTTT
. | . | TRBJ2-4 | 19 | TRBV19 | CASSLLGQATTLAKNIQYF | TGTGCCAGTAGTCTGCTAGGGCAGGCCACCACACTAGCCAAAAACATTCAGTACTTC
. | TRBD2 | TRBJ2-1 | 15 | TRBV7-9 | CASSLASGSLNEQFF | TGTGCCAGCAGCTTAGCTAGCGGGAGTTTGAATGAGCAGTTCTTC
once | TRBD2 | TRBJ2-1 | 15 | TRBV27 | CASSVLAGGLNEQFF | TGTGCCAGCAGTGTACTAGCGGGGGGGCTAAATGAGCAGTTCTTC
. | TRBD1 | TRBJ1-4 | 14 | TRBV3-1/TRBV3-2 | CASRSRDSGEKLFF | TGTGCCAGCAGGAGTAGGGACAGCGGAGAAAAACTGTTTTTT
. | . | TRBJ2-5 | 13 | TRBV20-1 | CSASEDSQETQYF | TGCAGTGCTAGTGAGGACAGCCAAGAGACCCAGTACTTC
. | . | TRBJ1-3 | 15 | TRBV7-2 | CASSFGLLSGNTIYF | TGTGCCAGCAGCTTTGGACTCCTCTCTGGAAACACCATATATTTT
. | TRBD2 | TRBJ2-1 | 16 | TRBV29-1 | CSVDLLAGGGYNEQFF | TGCAGCGTTGATCTACTAGCGGGTGGCGGTTACAATGAGCAGTTCTTC
. | . | TRBJ1-1 | 12 | TRBV30 | CAWSDQGAEAFF | TGTGCCTGGAGTGATCAGGGTGCTGAAGCTTTCTTT
. | . | TRBJ1-3 | 14 | TRBV9 | CASSDQPGGNTIYF | TGTGCCAGCAGCGATCAACCGGGCGGAAACACCATATATTTT
. | TRBD1 | TRBJ2-1 | 16 | TRBV9 | CASSVGGGQGGNEQFF | TGTGCCAGCAGCGTAGGTGGGGGACAGGGGGGAAATGAGCAGTTCTTC
. | . | TRBJ2-7 | 15 | TRBV6-6 | CASSPRGTGLGEQYF | TGTGCCAGCAGTCCCCGTGGAACAGGGTTGGGCGAGCAGTACTTC
. | TRBD2 | TRBJ2-7 | 17 | TRBV3-1/TRBV3-2 | CASSQAPVAGGLYEQYF | TGTGCCAGCAGCCAAGCTCCCGTGGCGGGGGGCCTTTACGAGCAGTACTTC
once | . | TRBJ1-4 | 13 | TRBV27 | CASSTSTNEKLFF | TGTGCCAGCAGTACCTCAACTAATGAAAAACTGTTTTTT
. | . | TRBJ1-5 | 14 | TRBV6-5 | CASRWGLSNQPQHF | TGTGCCAGTAGGTGGGGACTTAGCAATCAGCCCCAGCATTTT